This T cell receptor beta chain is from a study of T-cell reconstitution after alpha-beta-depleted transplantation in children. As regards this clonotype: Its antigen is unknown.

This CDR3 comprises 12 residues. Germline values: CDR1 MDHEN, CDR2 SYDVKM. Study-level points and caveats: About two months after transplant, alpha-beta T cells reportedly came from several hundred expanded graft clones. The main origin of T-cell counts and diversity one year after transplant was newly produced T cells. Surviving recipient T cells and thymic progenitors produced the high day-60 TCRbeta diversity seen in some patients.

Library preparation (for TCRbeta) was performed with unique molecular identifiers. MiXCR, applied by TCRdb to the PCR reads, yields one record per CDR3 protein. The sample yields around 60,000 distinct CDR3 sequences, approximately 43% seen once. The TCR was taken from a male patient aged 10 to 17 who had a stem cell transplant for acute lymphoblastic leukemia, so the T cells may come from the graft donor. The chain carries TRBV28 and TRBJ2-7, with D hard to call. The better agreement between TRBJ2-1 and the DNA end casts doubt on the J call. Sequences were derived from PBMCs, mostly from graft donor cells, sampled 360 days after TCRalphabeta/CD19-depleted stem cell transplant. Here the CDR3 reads CASSPDTYEQFF. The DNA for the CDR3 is TGTGCCAGCAGTCCTGACACCTACGAGCAGTTCTTC.